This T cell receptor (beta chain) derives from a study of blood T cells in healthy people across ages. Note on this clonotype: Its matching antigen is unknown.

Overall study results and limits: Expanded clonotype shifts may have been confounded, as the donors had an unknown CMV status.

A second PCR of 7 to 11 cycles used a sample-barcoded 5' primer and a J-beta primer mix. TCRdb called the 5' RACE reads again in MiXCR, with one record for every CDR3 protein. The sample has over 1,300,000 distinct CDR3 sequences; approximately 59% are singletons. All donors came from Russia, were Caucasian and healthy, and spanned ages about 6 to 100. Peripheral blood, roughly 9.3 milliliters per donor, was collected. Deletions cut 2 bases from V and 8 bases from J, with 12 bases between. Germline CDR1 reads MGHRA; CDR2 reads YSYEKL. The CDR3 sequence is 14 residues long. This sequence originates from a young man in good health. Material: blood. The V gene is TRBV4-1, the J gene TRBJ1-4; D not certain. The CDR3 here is CASSQIGRMEKLFF. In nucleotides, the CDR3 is TGCGCCAGCAGCCAAATCGGACGGATGGAAAAACTGTTTTTT.